The clone carrying this TCR beta chain was detected a few times. Its target is not known. The data belong to a study of post-analysis software for immune sequencing data. Study observations and caveats: Comparison of patients with controls showed 4 to 6 TRBV segments more frequent in patients, TRBV5-6, TRBV5-1 and TRBV20-1 among them.

Trimming at V came to 6 bases and at J to 2 bases, leaving 14 bases not matched to a gene. CDR3 size: 18 residues. Per germline, CDR1 LNHDA and CDR2 SQIVND (reference sequence). Built from TCR beta cDNA, the libraries had unique molecular identifiers in them. Each CDR3 protein gets one entry after TCRdb re-called the PCR reads with MiXCR. The data hold about 820,000 distinct CDR3 sequences, with approximately 53% observed a single time. This sequence joins TRBV19 and TRBJ1-5, with TRBD1 matching over 9 bases. The sample was blood. The clonotype was recovered from a girl under 18 with multiple sclerosis. CDR3 in amino acids: CASRALTGGGAGNQPQHF. The CDR3 DNA reads TGTGCCAGTAGAGCGCTGACAGGGGGAGGGGCCGGCAATCAGCCCCAGCATTTT.